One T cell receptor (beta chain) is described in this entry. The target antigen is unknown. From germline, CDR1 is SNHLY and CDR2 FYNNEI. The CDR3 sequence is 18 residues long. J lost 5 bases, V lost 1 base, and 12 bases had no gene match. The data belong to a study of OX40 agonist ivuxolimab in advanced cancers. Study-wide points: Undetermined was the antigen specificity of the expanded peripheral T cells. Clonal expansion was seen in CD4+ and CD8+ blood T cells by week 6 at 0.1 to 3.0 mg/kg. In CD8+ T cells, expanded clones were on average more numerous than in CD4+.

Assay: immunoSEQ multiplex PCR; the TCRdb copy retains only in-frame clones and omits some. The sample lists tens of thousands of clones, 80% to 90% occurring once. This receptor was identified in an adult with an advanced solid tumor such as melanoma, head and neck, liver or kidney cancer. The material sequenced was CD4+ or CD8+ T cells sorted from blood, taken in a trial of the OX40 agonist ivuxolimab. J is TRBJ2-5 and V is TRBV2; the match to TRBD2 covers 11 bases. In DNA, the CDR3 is TGTGCCAGCAGTGAAGGTCCTAGCGGGAGGCAATTAGGGGAGACCCAGTACTTC. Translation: CASSEGPSGRQLGETQYF. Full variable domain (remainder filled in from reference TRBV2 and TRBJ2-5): EPEVTQTPSHQVTQMGQEVILRCVPISNHLYFYWYRQILGQKVEFLVSFYNNEISEKSEIFDDQFSVERPDGSNFTLKIRSTKLEDSAMYFCASSEGPSGRQLGETQYFGPGTRLLVL.